This TCR beta chain was captured by sequencing in a study of T cell clonality in common variable immunodeficiency. Study-wide results and caveats: CVID subjects showed higher TCRbeta clonality than healthy controls. Fewer deletions and N-nucleotide insertions were reportedly seen in common variable immunodeficiency TCR beta sequences. CVID subjects shared fewer TCRbeta clones than healthy controls did.

Germline CDR1 and CDR2: SGHNT and YYREEE (reference sequence). V gave up 4 bases and J gave up 0 bases; unmatched junction bases: 4. The CDR3 is made up of 15 amino acids. This clone was counted many times. What it binds is not known. The read falls 3 residues short of the CDR3 end, and the missing part is taken from the germline J gene. Caucasian heritage predominated among both patients and controls. Here immunoSEQ multiplex PCR was the method, and the copy in TCRdb shows in-frame clones only, minus some. The sample gives roughly 58,000 clones, none seen only once, and the top ten clones hold 5.4%. The receptor's source is a person aged 18 to 75 in good health. The chain employs TRBV5-4 and TRBJ1-2; TRBD1 aligns across 9 bases. Sequencing was performed on peripheral blood mononuclear cells. CDR3 DNA (partial): TGTGCCAGCAGCAAGGGACAGGGAGCTAACTATGGC. Amino acids: CASSKGQGANYG. The complete CDR3 protein is CASSKGQGANYGYTF.